This T cell receptor (beta chain) was recorded in a study of type 1 and type 2 diabetes patients. Study-level information: Across the study, around 20 million paired-end reads were produced.

Roughly 9.8 milliliters of peripheral blood were drawn from each donor. Deletions cut 5 bases from V and 3 bases from J, with 22 bases between. The germline gives CDR1 SGHTA, CDR2 FQGTGA. The CDR3 contains 18 residues. The PCR template was genomic DNA. Amplification of the beta chain CDR3 used 30 forward and 13 reverse multiplex primers. TCRdb used MiXCR to reprocess the multiplex PCR reads, holding one entry per CDR3 protein. The data hold fewer than 350,000 distinct CDR3 sequences, with more than 40% observed a single time. The V call is TRBV7-3, the J call TRBJ2-2; unclear D gene. The sequenced sample consisted of peripheral blood mononuclear cells (PBMCs). This clonotype was obtained from a man aged 18 to 29 with type 2 diabetes. CDR3 residues: CASSPDEGSRRHTGELFF. Here the CDR3 DNA reads TGTGCCAGCAGCCCCGACGAAGGATCCCGACGACACACCGGGGAGCTGTTTTTT.